This T cell receptor (beta chain) originates from a study of CD8+ T cells in alopecia areata. Turning to the study itself: Patients in the treated group were given tofacitinib by mouth, 5 to 10 mg twice a day.

cDNA reverse transcribed from extracted RNA served as the sequencing template. Assay used: immunoSEQ multiplex PCR; TCRdb lists only in-frame clones, some missing. The repertoire includes 150,000 or so clones, around 71% of them detected once, and more than 9.5% sits in the top ten. The CDR3 runs 15 residues. Per germline, CDR1 SEHNR and CDR2 FQNEAQ (reference sequence). Trimming removed 5 bases from V and 6 bases from J; junction bases left unmatched: 11. The source material was CD8+ T cells sorted from blood, sampled at week 0. The TCR sequence derives from a human donor with alopecia areata. This chain links TRBV7-9 with TRBJ1-2; 8 bases agree with TRBD1. CDR3 region: CASSPPTGAGDGYTF. The CDR3 bases are TGTGCCAGCAGCCCCCCGACAGGGGCCGGAGATGGCTACACCTTC.